This T cell receptor (beta chain) emerged from a study of T-cell reconstitution after alpha-beta-depleted transplantation in children. This clonotype was counted many times. Germline V CDR1 and CDR2: SQVTM, ANQGSEA. V trimming: 8 bases; J trimming: 2 bases; junction bases outside the gene matches: 8. The CDR3 extends over 13 amino acids. The TCRbeta library was prepared with unique molecular identifiers. Via MiXCR, TCRdb re-called the PCR reads, giving one row per CDR3 protein. The sample contains some 400,000 distinct CDR3 sequences, roughly 21% of which appear only once. The input for sequencing was PBMCs from the stem cell graft donor, taken from the stem cell graft. The chain carries TRBV29-1 and TRBJ2-7; TRBD1 aligns across 8 bases. This receptor was identified in a human donor who donated a stem cell graft to a child with acute myeloid leukemia. The CDR3 region is CSTGQGGPYEQYF. CDR3 nucleotide sequence: TGCAGCACTGGACAGGGAGGTCCCTACGAGCAGTACTTC.